These 31 T cell receptor beta chains were all obtained from the same sample, sequenced in a study of blood T cell repertoires in COVID-19. Profiling relied on immunoSEQ multiplex PCR, and the TCRdb table lists in-frame clones only, not all of them. The data contain some 140,000 clones, about four fifths of them singletons. The specimen was peripheral blood. These receptors were collected from a woman aged 70-85 years with COVID-19, enrolled during active disease.

The chain links TRBV29-1 to TRBJ2-3; 8 bases match TRBD1. The germline gives CDR1 SQVTM, CDR2 ANQGSEA. The junction had 6 bases not matched to a gene; V was cut back by 4 bases and J by 3 bases. This CDR3 comprises 14 residues. CDR3 region: CSVGWTGSTDTQYF. The DNA of the CDR3 is TGCAGCGTTGGGTGGACAGGGTCAACAGATACGCAGTATTTT.

The chain carries TRBV9 and TRBJ1-3, with TRBD1 matching 7 bases. This CDR3 has 16 residues. The trim removed 0 bases at V and 5 bases at J, leaving 8 bases unmatched. CDR1 SGDLS and CDR2 YYNGEE come from the germline V gene. CDR3 residues: CASSVALPGQRNTIYF. The CDR3 DNA sequence: TGTGCCAGCAGCGTAGCTCTACCGGGACAGAGAAACACCATATATTTT.

On this clone: Distinct nucleotide sequences in the sample also encode this CDR3. This chain links TRBV9 with TRBJ2-5; 7 bases are shared with TRBD2. This CDR3 is 15 amino acids long. Looked up from germline, CDR1 is SGDLS and CDR2 is YYNGEE. Unmatched junction bases numbered 3, after V lost 0 bases and J lost 1 base. CDR3 sequence (DNA): TGTGCCAGCAGCGTAGCGGGGGGTCCCCAAGAGACCCAGTACTTC. Translating it yields CASSVAGGPQETQYF.

The genes are TRBV4-3 and TRBJ1-1, with unresolved D. This CDR3 has 13 residues. V lost 0 bases to trimming and J lost 6 bases, with 8 bases between them. Germline CDR1 is LGHNA and CDR2 is YSLEER. CDR3 nucleotide sequence: TGCGCCAGCAGCCAAGAGTTACGGGCTGAAGCTTTCTTT. This gives the protein CASSQELRAEAFF.

V and J are TRBV30 and TRBJ2-1; D gene ambiguous. CDR3 length: 12 amino acids. V was trimmed by 2 bases and J by 8 bases, leaving 10 bases between them. CDR1 is GTSNPN, CDR2 SVGIG, per germline (reference sequence). The CDR3 nucleotides read TGTGCCTGGAGTCCGTCTCCGGATGAGCAGTTCTTC. This sequence encodes CAWSPSPDEQFF.

This clone was seen just once. The chain recombines TRBV12-3 or TRBV12-4 with TRBJ1-1, with no clear D. The CDR3 has 13 residues. Between the trimmed V and J ends, which lost 7 bases and 4 bases, there was a span of 13 bases. The CDR3 region is CASIRSVGTEAFF. CDR3 nucleotide sequence: TGTGCCAGCATCCGTAGCGTGGGCACTGAAGCTTTCTTT.

This chain connects TRBV30 to TRBJ1-1, with D perhaps matching TRBD1 (6 bases). Trimming took off 5 bases at V and 6 bases at J, with 7 bases between the two ends. The V gene's germline CDR1 is GTSNPN and CDR2 SVGIG (reference sequence). This CDR3 is 10 amino acids long. The CDR3 protein is CAWGGPEAFF. CDR3 nucleotide sequence: TGTGCCTGGGGGGGGCCTGAAGCTTTCTTT.

This chain connects TRBV3-1 (or the pseudogene TRBV3-2) to TRBJ1-2; D is undetermined. This CDR3 has 12 amino acids. V lost 10 bases and J lost 6, with 15 bases in between. The germline V gene encodes CDR1 LGHDT and CDR2 YNNKEL (reference sequence). CDR3 sequence reads: CATASGRDGYTF. CDR3 nucleotides: TGTGCCACCGCTTCCGGCCGGGATGGCTACACCTTC.

The genes are TRBV19 and TRBJ2-7; possibly TRBD1 for D (6 bases). The CDR3 contains 11 residues. Germline V lookup: CDR1 LNHDA, CDR2 SQIVND (reference sequence). V was shortened by 6 bases and J by 9 bases, with 12 bases between the two germline ends. The CDR3 nucleotides read TGTGCCAGTAGCTCCCTAGGGGGGCAGTACTTC. Its translation is CASSSLGGQYF.

This chain joins TRBV28 and TRBJ2-7; possibly TRBD1 for D (6 bases). V was shortened by 6 bases and J by 0 bases, with 18 bases between the two germline ends. The CDR3 sequence is 16 residues long. Germline loops: CDR1 MDHEN, CDR2 SYDVKM. The CDR3 DNA is TGTGCCAGCAGCGACAGGTTGTCGGGGCACTCCTACGAGCAGTACTTC. Protein product: CASSDRLSGHSYEQYF. Filled out from reference TRBV28 and TRBJ2-7, the complete variable domain reads DVKVTQSSRYLVKRTGEKVFLECVQDMDHENMFWYRQDPGLGLRLIYFSYDVKMKEKGDIPEGYSVSREKKERFSLILESASTNQTSMYLCASSDRLSGHSYEQYFGPGTRLTVT.

The chain couples TRBV5-1 to TRBJ2-7; 7 positions agree with TRBD1. CDR3 length: 16 amino acids. Germline V gives CDR1 SGHRS, CDR2 YFSETQ. V lost 5 bases to trimming and J lost 4 bases; unmatched junction nucleotides: 15. CDR3 nucleotides: TGCGCCAGCAGAGCGATATATAGGGGGACAGCATACGAGCAGTACTTC. It translates to CASRAIYRGTAYEQYF.

This CDR3 is CASSGLGAVSYEQYF. The CDR3 DNA reads as TGTGCCAGCAGTGGGTTGGGGGCCGTCTCCTACGAGCAGTACTTC. The J gene is TRBJ2-7, the V gene TRBV2; maybe TRBD1 (6 bases). Germline V gene data show CDR1 as SNHLY and CDR2 as FYNNEI. V gave up 4 bases and J gave up 0 bases, with 13 bases separating them. The CDR3 runs to 15 residues.

The chain joins TRBV19 to TRBJ2-7, with D possibly being TRBD1 (5 bases). The CDR3 runs 15 residues. The germline V gene has CDR1 LNHDA and CDR2 SQIVND (reference sequence). The ends were cut back, 1 base at V and 4 bases at J, with 14 bases in the middle. Here the CDR3 DNA reads TGTGCCAGTAGTATAGGGGGCCGAAAACCTTACGAGCAGTACTTC. Protein: CASSIGGRKPYEQYF.

This clone was recorded only once. The V gene is TRBV7-2, the J gene TRBJ2-7; tentative D call: TRBD1 (5 bases). Germline values: CDR1 SGHTA, CDR2 FQGNSA. V shed 5 bases and J shed 4 bases, with 15 bases lying between them. This CDR3 region has 14 residues. The CDR3 nucleotides read TGTGCCAGCAGCCCTAGGGGCTACCCATACGAGCAGTACTTC. It encodes CASSPRGYPYEQYF.

The chain has TRBV25-1 and TRBJ1-3; D is unresolved. This CDR3 region has 15 residues. V lost 4 bases and J 0 bases, leaving 10 bases between the germline ends. Germline values: CDR1 MGHDK, CDR2 SYGVNS. CDR3 coding DNA: TGTGCCAGCAGTGTGATGAGGAACTCTGGAAACACCATATATTTT. It codes for CASSVMRNSGNTIYF.

The chain couples TRBV6-5 to TRBJ1-5; D perhaps matches TRBD1 (5 bases). Trimming stripped 1 base from V and 0 bases from J, with 10 bases between. Germline V gene data show CDR1 as MNHEY and CDR2 as SVGAGI. This CDR3 region has 16 residues. CDR3 residues: CASSYWTYHSNQPQHF. As DNA, the CDR3 is TGTGCCAGCAGTTACTGGACATATCATAGCAATCAGCCCCAGCATTTT.

This sequence joins TRBV12-3 or TRBV12-4 and TRBJ2-7; D ambiguous. V lost 6 bases and J 3 bases, leaving 9 bases between the germline ends. The CDR3 consists of 12 residues. The CDR3 nucleotides are TGTGCCAGCAGCCCTCGAGGCTACGAGCAGTACTTC. It yields the protein CASSPRGYEQYF.

The chain combines TRBV3-1 (or the pseudogene TRBV3-2) with TRBJ1-1; D is uncertain. The CDR3 has 14 residues. In germline, CDR1 is LGHDT, CDR2 YNNKEL (reference sequence). Trimming removed 0 bases at V and 1 base at J, with 6 bases between. The CDR3 nucleotides are TGTGCCAGCAGCCAAGAGGGCACGAACACTGAAGCTTTCTTT. It specifies CASSQEGTNTEAFF.

This chain connects TRBV7-2 to TRBJ1-6; D ambiguous. The V end lost 1 base, the J end lost 7 bases, and 8 bases lay between the germline ends. The CDR3 is made up of 14 amino acids. Germline CDR1 and CDR2: SGHTA and FQGNSA. The CDR3 bases are TGTGCCAGCAGCTTAGGGGCCAGAAATTCACCCCTCCACTTT. Residues: CASSLGARNSPLHF.

J is TRBJ1-5 and V is TRBV7-8; D is unclear. The CDR3 length is 15 residues. Germline loops: CDR1 SGHVS, CDR2 FQNEAQ. The V end was cut by 5 bases, the J end by 2 bases, with 13 bases between. The DNA for the CDR3 is TGTGCCAGCAGCCGAACCACCTCGGGCAATCAGCCCCAGCATTTT. Translation gives CASSRTTSGNQPQHF.

V usage is TRBV25-1 and J usage is TRBJ2-1, with 7 bases lining up with TRBD2. Germline CDR1 reads MGHDK; CDR2 reads SYGVNS. The CDR3 runs to 12 residues. V trimming: 6 bases; J trimming: 8 bases; junction bases outside the gene matches: 4. The CDR3 DNA follows: TGTGCCAGCAGCCTAGCGGTGGATGAGCAGTTCTTC. Residues: CASSLAVDEQFF.

The chain recombines TRBV6-1 with TRBJ1-2; D unresolved. The V and J ends lost 0 bases and 0 bases respectively, with 8 bases between them. The CDR3 runs to 15 residues. Germline-derived CDR1 and CDR2 are MNHNS and SASEGT. This CDR3 reads CASSEAADPNYGYTF. The CDR3 bases are TGTGCCAGCAGTGAAGCGGCGGATCCTAACTATGGCTACACCTTC.

Only one count was recorded for this clone. The J gene is TRBJ2-7, the V gene TRBV5-1, with D uncertain. The CDR3 is made up of 12 amino acids. The germline gives CDR1 SGHRS, CDR2 YFSETQ. With 4 bases removed from V and 3 bases from J, the gap between germline ends came to 8 bases. The CDR3 loop is CASSPDNYEQYF. In DNA, the CDR3 is TGCGCCAGCAGCCCCGACAACTACGAGCAGTACTTC.

This chain connects TRBV6-4 to TRBJ2-3; 8 positions agree with TRBD2. CDR3 length: 18 amino acids. Looked up from germline, CDR1 is MRHNA and CDR2 is SNTAGT. V lost 1 base, J lost 2 bases, and 11 bases stayed unmatched. In DNA form, the CDR3 reads TGTGCCAGCAGTGACTGGATAGGACGGGGGGGGAACACAGATACGCAGTATTTT. It yields the protein CASSDWIGRGGNTDTQYF.

CDR3 loop: CASSTRGAGPYQNTEAFF. The CDR3 region has the DNA TGTGCCAGCAGCACCAGGGGCGCCGGCCCGTATCAAAACACTGAAGCTTTCTTT. This chain uses TRBV3-1 (or the pseudogene TRBV3-2) with TRBJ1-1; D may be TRBD1 (6 bases). The V gene lost 5 bases and the J gene lost 2 bases, with 24 bases spanning the gap. Germline lookup yields CDR1 LGHDT and CDR2 YNNKEL (reference sequence). The CDR3 runs to 18 residues.

The J gene is TRBJ2-2, the V gene TRBV6-4, with D possibly matching TRBD2 (5 bases). Between the trimmed V and J ends, which lost 6 bases and 1 base, there was a span of 12 bases. Germline CDR1 reads MRHNA; CDR2 reads SNTAGT. The CDR3 length is 15 residues. In DNA, the CDR3 is TGTGCCAGCAGGGCTAGCCCCCTGAACACCGGGGAGCTGTTTTTT. Protein sequence: CASRASPLNTGELFF.

The CDR3 DNA follows: TGCGCCAGCAGCCACCCCGGGTCCAATGAGCAGTTCTTC. Residues: CASSHPGSNEQFF. J is TRBJ2-1 and V is TRBV4-1; D remains unclear. This CDR3 contains 13 residues. Trimming pared 3 bases from V and 6 bases from J, leaving 9 bases between. Germline assignment: CDR1 MGHRA and CDR2 YSYEKL.

This clone is a singleton in its sample. The gene calls are TRBV5-1 and TRBJ2-3; 12 nucleotides align to TRBD1. The J segment lost 4 bases and the V segment lost 4 bases, leaving 4 bases of the junction unmatched. There are 15 residues in the CDR3. Germline V lookup: CDR1 SGHRS, CDR2 YFSETQ. The CDR3 loop is CASSPGQGAPDTQYF. CDR3 DNA: TGCGCCAGCAGCCCGGGACAGGGGGCCCCAGATACGCAGTATTTT. The whole variable domain, remainder taken from reference TRBV5-1 and TRBJ2-3, is KAGVTQTPRYLIKTRGQQVTLSCSPISGHRSVSWYQQTPGQGLQFLFEYFSETQRNKGNFPGRFSGRQFSNSRSEMNVSTLELGDSALYLCASSPGQGAPDTQYFGPGTRLTVL.

This sequence joins TRBV3-1 (or the pseudogene TRBV3-2) and TRBJ2-5, with a tentative D call TRBD1 (5 bases). CDR3 length: 13 amino acids. Per germline, CDR1 LGHDT and CDR2 YNNKEL (reference sequence). Trimming took 3 bases from V and 4 from J, leaving 9 bases between them. CDR3 sequence: CASSQGPVETQYF. In DNA, the CDR3 is TGTGCCAGCAGCCAGGGGCCGGTAGAGACCCAGTACTTC.

The chain joins TRBV10-3 to TRBJ2-7, with 9 bases matching TRBD1. The germline CDR1 and CDR2 sequences are ENHRY and SYGVKD. This CDR3 spans 14 amino acids. V gave up 5 bases and J gave up 5 bases; unmatched junction bases: 7. The CDR3 protein is CAISRARQGDEQYF. CDR3 bases: TGTGCCATCAGTCGAGCCCGACAGGGGGACGAGCAGTACTTC.

The V call is TRBV4-1, the J call TRBJ2-3; TRBD2 matches 7 bases. The germline gives CDR1 MGHRA, CDR2 YSYEKL. Trimming at V came to 0 bases and at J to 2 bases, leaving 2 bases not matched to a gene. This CDR3 is 15 amino acids long. CDR3 protein: CASSQDAGDTDTQYF. In DNA form, the CDR3 reads TGCGCCAGCAGCCAAGACGCGGGGGACACAGATACGCAGTATTTT.